The sequence of this T cell receptor beta chain was determined in a study of T cell repertoires in cytomegalovirus infection. Study background: Both CMV infection and a matching HLA type were indicated by public TCR beta signatures. Study outcomes and limitations: HLA-C-restricted, CMV-specific TCR beta clonotypes were dominant ex vivo.

This clonotype was seen at least ten times. Its antigen is unknown. One entry per CDR3 protein, called by TCRdb with MiXCR from the reads. The sample contains around 250,000 distinct CDR3 sequences, over 15% of which appear only once. The CDR3 sequence is 15 residues long. Germline lookup yields CDR1 LNHNV and CDR2 YYDKDF (reference sequence). V was cut by 1 base and J by 2 bases, with 12 bases left in between. The chain combines TRBV15 with TRBJ2-7, with D perhaps TRBD2 (5 bases). This receptor was taken from a human donor in good health (CMV status not recorded). Some clones in this sample may be carry-over from other donors' samples. Sample: CD8+ T cells from PBMCs. CDR3 protein: CATSRGSDGTYEQYF. CDR3 DNA: TGTGCCACCAGCAGAGGGTCCGACGGGACCTACGAGCAGTACTTC.